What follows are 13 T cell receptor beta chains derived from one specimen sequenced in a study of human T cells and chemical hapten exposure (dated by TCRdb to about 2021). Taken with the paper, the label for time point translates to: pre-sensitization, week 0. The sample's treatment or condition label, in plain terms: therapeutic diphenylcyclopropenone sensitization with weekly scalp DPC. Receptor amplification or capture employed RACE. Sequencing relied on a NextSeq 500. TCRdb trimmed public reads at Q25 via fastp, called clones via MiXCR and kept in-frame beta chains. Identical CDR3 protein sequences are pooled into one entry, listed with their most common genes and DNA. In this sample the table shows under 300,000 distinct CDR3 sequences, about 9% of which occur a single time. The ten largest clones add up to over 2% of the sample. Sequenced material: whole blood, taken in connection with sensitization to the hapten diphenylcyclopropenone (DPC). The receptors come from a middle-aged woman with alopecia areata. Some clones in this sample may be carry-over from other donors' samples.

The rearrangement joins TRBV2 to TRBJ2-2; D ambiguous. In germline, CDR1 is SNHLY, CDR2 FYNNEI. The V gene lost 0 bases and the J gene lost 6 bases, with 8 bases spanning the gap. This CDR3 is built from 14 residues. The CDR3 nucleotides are TGTGCCAGCAGTGAAGCGCCTGGGGCCGGGGAGCTGTTTTTT. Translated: CASSEAPGAGELFF.

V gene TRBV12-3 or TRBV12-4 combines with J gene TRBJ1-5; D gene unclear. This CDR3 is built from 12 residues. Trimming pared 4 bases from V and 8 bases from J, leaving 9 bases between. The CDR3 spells CASSSRAEPQHF. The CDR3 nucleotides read TGTGCCAGCAGTTCTAGGGCTGAGCCCCAGCATTTT.

The CDR3 DNA reads as TGTGCCAGCAGTCCGGCGCAATGGGGCTATGGCTACACCTTC. It translates to CASSPAQWGYGYTF. V gene TRBV12-3 or TRBV12-4 combines with J gene TRBJ1-2; D remains ambiguous. This CDR3 is built from 14 residues. V was pared by 5 bases and J by 4 bases, with 14 bases between.

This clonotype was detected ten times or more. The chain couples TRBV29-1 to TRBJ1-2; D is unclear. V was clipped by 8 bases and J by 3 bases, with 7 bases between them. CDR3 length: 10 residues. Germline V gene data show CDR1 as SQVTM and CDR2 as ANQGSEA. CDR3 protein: CSTRDYGYTF. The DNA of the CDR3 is TGCAGCACTAGAGACTATGGCTACACCTTC.

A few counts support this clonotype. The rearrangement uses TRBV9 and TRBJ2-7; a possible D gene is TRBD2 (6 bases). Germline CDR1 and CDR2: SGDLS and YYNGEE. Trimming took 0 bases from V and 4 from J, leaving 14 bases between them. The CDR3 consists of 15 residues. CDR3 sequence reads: CASSVGGTTPYEQYF. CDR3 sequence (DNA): TGTGCCAGCAGCGTAGGCGGGACGACACCATACGAGCAGTACTTC.

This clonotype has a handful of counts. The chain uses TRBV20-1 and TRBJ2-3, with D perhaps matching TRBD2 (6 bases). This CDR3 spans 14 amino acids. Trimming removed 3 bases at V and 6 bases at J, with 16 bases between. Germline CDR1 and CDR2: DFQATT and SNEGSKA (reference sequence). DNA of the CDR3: TGCAGTGCTAGGGGGAGCGCTGGAGGGGATACGCAGTATTTT. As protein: CSARGSAGGDTQYF.

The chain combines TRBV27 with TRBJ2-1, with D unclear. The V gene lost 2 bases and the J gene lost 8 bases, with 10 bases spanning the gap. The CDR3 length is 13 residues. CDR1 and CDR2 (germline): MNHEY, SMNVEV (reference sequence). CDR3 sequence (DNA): TGTGCCAGCAGTTTACAGGAGAGCTATGAGCAGTTCTTC. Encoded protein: CASSLQESYEQFF.

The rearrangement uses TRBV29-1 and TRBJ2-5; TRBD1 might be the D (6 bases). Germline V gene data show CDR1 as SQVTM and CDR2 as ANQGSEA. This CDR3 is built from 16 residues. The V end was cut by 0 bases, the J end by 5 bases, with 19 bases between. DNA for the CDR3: TGCAGCGTTGAAGATCGGGCCAGGCGAAGGGGGGAGACCCAGTACTTC. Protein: CSVEDRARRRGETQYF.

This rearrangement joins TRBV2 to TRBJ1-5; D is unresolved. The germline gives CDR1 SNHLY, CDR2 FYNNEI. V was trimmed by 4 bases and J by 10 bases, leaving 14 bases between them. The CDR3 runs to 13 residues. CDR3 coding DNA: TGTGCCAGCAGTGCTCTGTCCGCCTTCCCCCAGCATTTT. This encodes CASSALSAFPQHF.

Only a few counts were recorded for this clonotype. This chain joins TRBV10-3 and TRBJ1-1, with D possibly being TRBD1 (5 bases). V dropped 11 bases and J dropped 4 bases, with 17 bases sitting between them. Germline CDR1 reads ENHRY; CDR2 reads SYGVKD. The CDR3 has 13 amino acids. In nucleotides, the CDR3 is TGTGCCTCCCGACCAGGGTTGAGCACTGAAGCTTTCTTT. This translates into CASRPGLSTEAFF.

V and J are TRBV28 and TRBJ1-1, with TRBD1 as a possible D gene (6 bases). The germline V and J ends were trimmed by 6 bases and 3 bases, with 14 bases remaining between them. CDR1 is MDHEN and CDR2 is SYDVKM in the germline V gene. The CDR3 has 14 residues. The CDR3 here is CASSPSDRHTEAFF. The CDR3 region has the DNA TGTGCCAGCAGCCCGTCGGACAGACACACTGAAGCTTTCTTT. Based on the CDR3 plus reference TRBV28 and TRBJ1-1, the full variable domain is DVKVTQSSRYLVKRTGEKVFLECVQDMDHENMFWYRQDPGLGLRLIYFSYDVKMKEKGDIPEGYSVSREKKERFSLILESASTNQTSMYLCASSPSDRHTEAFFGQGTRLTVV.

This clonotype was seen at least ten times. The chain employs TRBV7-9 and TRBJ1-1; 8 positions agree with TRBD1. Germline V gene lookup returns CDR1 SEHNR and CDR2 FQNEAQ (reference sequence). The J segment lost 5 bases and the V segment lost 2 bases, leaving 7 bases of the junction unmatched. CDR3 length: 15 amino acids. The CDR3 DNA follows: TGTGCCAGCAGCTTAAGACAGGGGATTGGGACTGAAGCTTTCTTT. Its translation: CASSLRQGIGTEAFF.

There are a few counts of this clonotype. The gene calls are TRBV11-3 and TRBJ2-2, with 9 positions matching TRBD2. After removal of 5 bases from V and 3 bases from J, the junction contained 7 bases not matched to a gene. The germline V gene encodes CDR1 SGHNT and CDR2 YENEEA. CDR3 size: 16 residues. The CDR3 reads CASSPGTSSYTGELFF. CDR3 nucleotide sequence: TGTGCCAGCAGCCCGGGGACTAGCAGTTACACCGGGGAGCTGTTTTTT. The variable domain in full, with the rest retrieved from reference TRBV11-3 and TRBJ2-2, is EAGVVQSPRYKIIEKKQPVAFWCNPISGHNTLYWYLQNLGQGPELLIRYENEEAVDDSQLPKDRFSAERLKGVDSTLKIQPAELGDSAVYLCASSPGTSSYTGELFFGEGSRLTVL.